This T cell receptor (beta chain) was sequenced for a study of T cells expressing NK-cell markers. From the 5' RACE reads, TCRdb lists one entry per CDR3 protein and no DNA. The record lists a few hundred thousand distinct CDR3 sequences, of which the ten most abundant hold under 4.5%. Turning to this clonotype: Its specificity is unknown.

CDR3 length: 15 residues. Germline lookup yields CDR1 SNHLY and CDR2 FYNNEI. Findings and caveats of the study: A handful of donors showed these clonotypes also leading the CD3+CD56-NKG2C+ fraction.

The receptor was isolated from a man between 18 and 35 years old in good health. Source material: blood T cells: a sorted CD56 or NKG2C T cell subset, CD4+ or CD8+ T cells, or bulk PBMC T cells (not recorded which). The V gene is TRBV2, the J gene TRBJ2-4; absent DNA, TCRdb's TRBD1 call cannot be checked. The CDR3 reads CASTWTGVMGNIQYF.